A selection of T cell receptor beta chains follows, all from one sample in a study of blood T cell repertoires in COVID-19. Assay: immunoSEQ multiplex PCR; the TCRdb copy retains only in-frame clones and omits some. The sample has around 320,000 clones, roughly 85% seen once. Sequencing was carried out using peripheral blood. The receptors were sampled from a human donor in a cohort sampled during active COVID-19. Both conserved end residues are part of each CDR3. The D gene is left open where the match is weak. The size entry is marked missing in some rows and otherwise reads once, few, many or a size class.

TRBV7-9	NA	TRBJ1-3	TRBD1	CASSFRQGALGNTIYF	TGTGCCAGCAGCTTTCGGCAGGGGGCGCTTGGAAACACCATATATTTT
TRBV5-6	NA	TRBJ1-2	TRBD1	CASSLDLGQGLFYGYTF	TGTGCCAGCAGCTTAGACTTAGGACAGGGGCTGTTCTATGGCTACACCTTC
TRBV19	NA	TRBJ2-7	NA	CASSFEAGATYEQYF	TGTGCCAGTAGTTTCGAGGCGGGGGCCACCTACGAGCAGTACTTC
TRBV9	once	TRBJ2-1	NA	CASSVGRAAYNEQFF	TGTGCCAGCAGCGTAGGGCGGGCAGCCTACAATGAGCAGTTCTTC
TRBV29-1	NA	TRBJ2-7	TRBD1	CSGRDRGLEQYF	TGCAGCGGAAGGGACAGGGGACTGGAGCAGTACTTC
TRBV24-1	NA	TRBJ1-5	NA	CATAEGSLGNQPQHF	TGTGCCACCGCGGAGGGGAGCTTGGGCAATCAGCCCCAGCATTTT
TRBV3-1/TRBV3-2	NA	TRBJ2-1	TRBD1	CASSQGAEGGPPSSYNEQFF	TGTGCCAGCAGCCAAGGGGCTGAAGGGGGCCCCCCTAGCTCCTACAATGAGCAGTTCTTC
TRBV4-2	NA	TRBJ2-3	NA	CASSQDLPTDTQYF	TGTGCCAGCAGCCAAGATCTCCCCACAGATACGCAGTATTTT
TRBV30	NA	TRBJ1-1	NA	CAWSVGRTSLNTEAFF	TGTGCCTGGAGTGTGGGCCGGACATCCTTAAACACTGAAGCTTTCTTT
TRBV12-2	NA	TRBJ1-1	NA	CASRLDPYRGEAFF	TGTGCAAGTCGCCTCGACCCCTACAGGGGTGAAGCTTTCTTT
TRBV27	NA	TRBJ2-3	TRBD1	CASRVYGTGGSDTQYF	TGTGCCAGCAGAGTTTATGGGACAGGGGGTTCGGATACGCAGTATTTT
TRBV28	NA	TRBJ1-3	NA	CASSSAGAPSGNTIYF	TGTGCCAGCAGTTCGGCGGGGGCCCCCTCTGGAAACACCATATATTTT
TRBV10-2	NA	TRBJ2-1	TRBD2	CASRTWTSGNEQFF	TGCGCCAGCAGGACCTGGACTAGCGGCAATGAGCAGTTCTTC
TRBV18	few	TRBJ2-2	NA	CASSPQDRHTGELFF	TGTGCCAGCTCACCACAGGACAGACACACCGGGGAGCTGTTTTTT
TRBV14	NA	TRBJ1-1	NA	CASSQETGRAEAFF	TGTGCCAGCAGCCAAGAAACCGGTCGGGCTGAAGCTTTCTTT
TRBV2	NA	TRBJ2-1	NA	CASTLQGYNEQFF	TGTGCCAGCACTCTTCAGGGCTACAATGAGCAGTTCTTC
TRBV19	NA	TRBJ2-6	TRBD1	CASRDRDGANVLTF	TGTGCCAGCAGAGACAGGGACGGGGCCAACGTCCTGACTTTC
TRBV21-1	NA	TRBJ2-7	NA	CASRKTGGNYEQYF	TGTGCCAGCAGGAAGACAGGGGGGAACTACGAGCAGTACTTC
TRBV30	few	TRBJ1-6	TRBD1	CAWRRQGGNSPLHF	TGTGCCTGGAGACGACAGGGAGGTAATTCACCCCTCCACTTT
TRBV9	NA	TRBJ2-3	TRBD2	CASSAIAGGPNTQYF	TGTGCCAGCAGCGCCATAGCGGGGGGGCCAAATACGCAGTATTTT
TRBV7-9	NA	TRBJ2-3	NA	CASSSVDRITDTQYF	TGTGCCAGCAGCTCTGTCGACAGAATCACAGATACGCAGTATTTT
TRBV18	NA	TRBJ1-5	TRBD1	CASSPQGSNQPQHF	TGTGCCAGCTCGCCACAGGGGAGCAATCAGCCCCAGCATTTT
TRBV15	NA	TRBJ1-5	NA	CATSPSRGISNQPQHF	TGTGCCACCAGCCCGTCACGGGGAATTAGCAATCAGCCCCAGCATTTT
TRBV24-1	NA	TRBJ1-2	TRBD1	CATSEPWDSYGYTF	TGTGCCACCAGTGAACCCTGGGACAGCTATGGCTACACCTTC
TRBV29-1	NA	TRBJ1-2	TRBD1	CSVGQGGQRLDYGYTF	TGCAGCGTGGGACAGGGGGGGCAACGGCTTGACTATGGCTACACCTTC
TRBV27	once	TRBJ2-4	TRBD1	CASSGTDNIQYF	TGTGCCAGTTCGGGGACAGATAACATTCAGTACTTC
TRBV29-1	NA	TRBJ2-3	TRBD2	CSGGGADTQYF	TGCAGTGGGGGAGGGGCTGATACGCAGTATTTT
TRBV13	NA	TRBJ2-3	TRBD2	CASSLPQRGDTDTQYF	TGTGCCAGCAGCCTCCCCCAGCGGGGGGACACAGATACGCAGTATTTT
TRBV5-1	NA	TRBJ1-1	NA	CASTLTDAGTEAFF	TGCGCCAGCACCTTGACGGATGCGGGCACTGAAGCTTTCTTT
TRBV29-1	NA	TRBJ1-2	NA	CSVEEGGYGYTF	TGCAGCGTTGAAGAGGGGGGTTATGGCTACACCTTC
TRBV19	once	TRBJ2-7	TRBD1	CASAVDRGTAYEQYF	TGTGCCAGTGCTGTGGACAGGGGGACGGCCTACGAGCAGTACTTC
TRBV14	once	TRBJ1-2	NA	CASSQDDSSAYGYTF	TGTGCCAGCAGCCAAGACGACAGCTCCGCTTATGGCTACACCTTC
TRBV7-9	NA	TRBJ2-7	TRBD1	CASSLDRAVYEQYF	TGTGCCAGCAGCCTGGACAGGGCGGTTTACGAGCAGTACTTC
TRBV5-1	NA	TRBJ1-2	NA	CASSLGAFDNYGYTF	TGCGCCAGCAGCTTGGGGGCGTTTGATAACTATGGCTACACCTTC
TRBV7-9	NA	TRBJ2-2	TRBD1	CASSGSRGTGVNTGELFF	TGTGCCAGCAGCGGGAGCCGCGGGACAGGGGTTAACACCGGGGAGCTGTTTTTT
TRBV5-1	few	TRBJ1-6	TRBD1	CASSLGTGQEALHF	TGCGCCAGCAGCCTCGGGACAGGCCAGGAGGCCCTCCACTTT
TRBV5-1	NA	TRBJ1-5	TRBD1	CASSLTGDQPQHF	TGCGCCAGCAGCTTGACAGGGGATCAGCCCCAGCATTTT
TRBV28	NA	TRBJ1-1	NA	CASSPFLTGTEAFF	TGTGCCAGCAGTCCGTTTTTAACTGGTACCGAAGCTTTCTTT
TRBV9	once	TRBJ1-5	TRBD1	CASSVGTGSGQPQHF	TGTGCCAGCAGCGTCGGGACAGGGTCAGGTCAGCCCCAGCATTTT
TRBV3-1/TRBV3-2	NA	TRBJ2-5	TRBD2	CASSGTIQETQYF	TGTGCCAGCAGCGGGACTATTCAAGAGACCCAGTACTTC
TRBV30	NA	TRBJ1-6	NA	CAWSEAGDSPLHF	TGTGCCTGGAGTGAGGCAGGGGATTCACCCCTCCACTTT
TRBV5-1	NA	TRBJ1-2	NA	CASSFGVSGSGYTF	TGCGCCAGCAGCTTCGGGGTGTCGGGATCTGGCTACACCTTC
TRBV5-1	NA	TRBJ1-1	NA	CASSLEGDGAFF	TGCGCCAGCAGCTTGGAAGGGGATGGAGCTTTCTTT
TRBV18	NA	TRBJ1-5	NA	CASSRTVNSNQPQHF	TGTGCCAGCTCCCGAACAGTGAATAGCAATCAGCCCCAGCATTTT
TRBV7-9	NA	TRBJ1-1	TRBD1	CASRSGTGNTEAFF	TGTGCCAGCAGATCCGGGACAGGGAACACTGAAGCTTTCTTT
TRBV11-1	NA	TRBJ1-1	NA	CASSLGGEAEAFF	TGTGCCAGCAGCTTGGGGGGGGAGGCTGAAGCTTTCTTT
TRBV27	NA	TRBJ2-5	TRBD1	CASMGQGRETQYF	TGTGCCAGTATGGGACAGGGAAGGGAGACCCAGTACTTC
TRBV27	NA	TRBJ2-7	NA	CASSFDSSVQDEQYF	TGTGCCAGCAGTTTCGATAGTAGTGTACAGGACGAGCAGTACTTC
TRBV29-1	NA	TRBJ2-5	TRBD2	CSGRLAWETQYF	TGCAGCGGGAGACTAGCCTGGGAGACCCAGTACTTC
TRBV24-1	NA	TRBJ2-3	NA	CATSDAQVNTDTQYF	TGTGCCACCAGTGATGCCCAGGTCAACACAGATACGCAGTATTTT
TRBV2	NA	TRBJ2-2	NA	CASSDTVMTGELFF	TGTGCCAGCAGTGATACGGTGATGACCGGGGAGCTGTTTTTT
TRBV7-3	NA	TRBJ2-5	TRBD2	CASSLGSGGETQYF	TGTGCCAGCAGCTTAGGGAGCGGGGGAGAGACCCAGTACTTC
TRBV25-1	NA	TRBJ2-3	NA	CATSERRADTQYF	TGTGCTACCAGTGAGAGGAGGGCAGATACGCAGTATTTT
TRBV4-1	many	TRBJ2-7	NA	CASSQAESDYEQYF	TGCGCCAGCAGCCAAGCGGAGTCAGACTACGAGCAGTACTTC
TRBV20-1	NA	TRBJ1-4	NA	CSASNPGGATNEKLFF	TGCAGTGCTAGTAACCCGGGGGGCGCAACTAATGAAAAACTGTTTTTT
TRBV6-1	many	TRBJ2-1	NA	CASSEILSSYNEQFF	TGTGCCAGCAGTGAAATTCTAAGCTCCTACAATGAGCAGTTCTTC
TRBV10-3	once	TRBJ2-1	TRBD1	CAISKTGVEQFF	TGTGCCATCAGTAAAACAGGGGTTGAGCAGTTCTTC
TRBV30	once	TRBJ1-1	NA	CAWQRYTTEAFF	TGTGCCTGGCAGAGGTATACCACTGAAGCTTTCTTT
TRBV30	NA	TRBJ1-4	TRBD1	CAWSPGTGYEKLFF	TGTGCCTGGAGTCCCGGGACAGGGTATGAAAAACTGTTTTTT